The clone carrying this T cell receptor (beta chain) was detected ten times or more. Its antigen is still unknown. The data derive from a study of molecular identifiers for immune sequencing clone quantification. Study-level points and caveats: More than 98% of effector molecules, versus under 1% of naive-cell molecules, belonged to clones above 20 RNA copies.

As previously described, bulk TCR libraries were made using listed TCR primers. Each CDR3 protein gets one entry after TCRdb re-called the PCR reads with MiXCR. Altogether about 640,000 distinct CDR3 sequences are present, 20% being singletons, with the ten largest covering roughly 0.85%. There are 16 residues in the CDR3. Deletions cut 1 base from V and 0 bases from J, with 12 bases between. Germline CDR1 reads SGHAT; CDR2 reads FQNNGV. Sequenced material: naive CD8+ T cells from blood, with Jurkat cell RNA spiked in. As to subset: FACS-sorted CD8+CD4-CCR7+CD45RA+ naive T cells. This sequence originates from a human donor in good health. Some libraries in this study had Jurkat cell RNA spiked in. This chain uses TRBV11-2 with TRBJ1-1; no firm D call. CDR3: CASSLGEWRMNTEAFF. The DNA for the CDR3 is TGTGCCAGCAGCTTAGGGGAATGGAGGATGAACACTGAAGCTTTCTTT.